The clone carrying this T cell receptor (beta chain) was counted once. The antigen is undetermined. This specimen belongs to a study of T-cell reconstitution after alpha-beta-depleted transplantation in children. Germline V gene lookup returns CDR1 SGHRS and CDR2 YFSETQ. There are 15 residues in the CDR3. Trimming cost V 1 base and J 4 bases, with 11 bases left between them. The TCRbeta library incorporated unique molecular identifiers. TCRdb passed the PCR reads through MiXCR, listing each CDR3 protein once. This sample has about 240,000 distinct CDR3 sequences, with 20% to 30% found just once. Study observations and caveats: It was surviving recipient T cells and thymic progenitors that gave some patients high TCRbeta diversity at day 60. Several hundred expanded graft clones reportedly were the source of alpha-beta T cells about two months after transplant. Newly made T cells mostly supplied T-cell counts and diversity one year after transplant.

The TCR sequence derives from a girl aged 2 to 10 with Fanconi anemia, due to receive a stem cell transplant. The genes are TRBV5-1 and TRBJ2-2; the D gene is possibly TRBD1 (6 bases). The source material was PBMCs, sampled before TCRalphabeta/CD19-depleted stem cell transplant. CDR3 protein: CASSLSQGLTGELFF. The CDR3 region has the DNA TGCGCCAGCAGCTTGTCGCAGGGGCTCACCGGGGAGCTGTTTTTT.